Each of the 9 T cell receptor beta chains below was sequenced from the same sample in a study of T cells in Graves' hyperthyroidism and ophthalmopathy. Amplification of TCR beta CDR3 regions used RNA as the template. HTBI primers were the set used in a first-round RT-PCR of the TCR CDR3. TCRdb recomputed calls from the multiplex PCR reads with MiXCR, one row per CDR3 protein. In the table there are 700,000 to 850,000 distinct CDR3 sequences, about a third of which are singletons. Material: blood. The receptors derive from a woman aged 35 to 49 with Graves' hyperthyroidism.

The J gene is TRBJ1-6, the V gene TRBV7-2; D remains unclear. Trimming left V 8 bases short and J 7 bases short, with 15 bases between. CDR1 and CDR2 from the germline V gene are SGHTA and FQGNSA. This CDR3 has 14 residues. The CDR3 is CASSPAGRNSPLHF. The CDR3 DNA reads TGTGCCAGCTCTCCCGCGGGTAGAAATTCACCCCTCCACTTT.

This chain links TRBV9 with TRBJ1-1, with D unclear. This CDR3 spans 15 amino acids. Trimming removed 7 bases from V and 4 bases from J, with 20 bases in between. Germline CDR1 SGDLS, CDR2 YYNGEE. This CDR3 is CASRISEGLTTEAFF. In DNA form, the CDR3 reads TGTGCCAGCCGCATTTCGGAGGGATTGACCACTGAAGCTTTCTTT.

This clonotype has just a few counts. The J gene is TRBJ1-6, the V gene TRBV7-9; tentative D call: TRBD1 (5 bases). The germline V gene has CDR1 SEHNR and CDR2 FQNEAQ (reference sequence). V dropped 5 bases and J dropped 8 bases, with 13 bases sitting between them. The CDR3 contains 14 residues. CDR3 in amino acids: CASSVRGLDSPLHF. CDR3 DNA sequence: TGTGCCAGCAGCGTGAGGGGACTAGATTCACCCCTCCACTTT.

As to this clonotype: This may stem from a read error, because a much larger clone lies one nucleotide away. The rearrangement joins TRBV20-1 to TRBJ2-7; TRBD1 is a possible D gene (6 bases). V lost 6 bases and J 0 bases, leaving 15 bases between the germline ends. CDR1 DFQATT and CDR2 SNEGSKA come from the germline V gene (reference sequence). The CDR3 is made up of 14 amino acids. CDR3 loop: CSAATDRYSYEQYF. Written as DNA, the CDR3 is TGCAGTGCCGCAACCGACAGGTACTCCTACGAGCAGTACTTC.

In this sample, this clonotype turned up a few times. V is TRBV6-2 or TRBV6-3 and J is TRBJ1-1; the D is unclear. The CDR3 runs 15 residues. V was pared by 6 bases and J by 6 bases, with 20 bases between. Germline lookup yields CDR1 MNHEY and CDR2 SVGEGT. This CDR3 is CASRAQDLQYSEAFF. The CDR3 DNA is TGTGCCAGCAGGGCTCAAGACTTACAATACTCTGAAGCTTTCTTT.

This clonotype has ten or more counts. V gene TRBV5-1 combines with J gene TRBJ1-1; D unclear. CDR1 and CDR2 from the germline V gene are SGHRS and YFSETQ. Trimming shortened V by 7 bases and J by 2 bases, and 12 bases separated the two germline ends. This CDR3 has 13 residues. The CDR3 here is CASHPGDNTEAFF. CDR3 in DNA: TGCGCCAGCCACCCCGGGGATAACACTGAAGCTTTCTTT.

Worth noting for this clonotype: A clone one base away is much larger, so this may be a read error. The chain is built from TRBV20-1 and TRBJ1-5; the D is unclear. The CDR3 consists of 17 residues. V lost 3 bases and J 3 bases, leaving 21 bases between the germline ends. Germline CDR1 and CDR2: DFQATT and SNEGSKA (reference sequence). The CDR3 coding sequence is TGCAGTGCTAGTGGTTTCCTCGTCGGGGATATCAATCAGCCCCAGCATTTT. Protein product: CSASGFLVGDINQPQHF.

This clonotype has ten or more counts. The chain couples TRBV10-3 to TRBJ1-2; 8 positions match TRBD1. In germline, CDR1 is ENHRY, CDR2 SYGVKD. V lost 10 bases, J lost 4 bases, and 8 bases stayed unmatched. This CDR3 region has 13 residues. CDR3 sequence: CATTGARSYGYTF. The CDR3 DNA reads as TGTGCCACGACAGGGGCTCGAAGCTATGGCTACACCTTC.

This clonotype was counted many times. The V and J genes are TRBV15 and TRBJ2-2; 9 nucleotides match TRBD2. Looked up from germline, CDR1 is LNHNV and CDR2 is YYDKDF (reference sequence). This CDR3 is built from 17 residues. V shed 6 bases and J 2 bases; nucleotides not matched to a gene: 10. The CDR3 sequence is CATRAKVAGVNTGELFF. CDR3 DNA sequence: TGTGCCACCAGGGCCAAGGTAGCGGGGGTAAACACCGGGGAGCTGTTTTTT.